Given below is one T cell receptor beta chain in context. No antigen is known for it. The sample is drawn from a study of blood T cells in healthy people across ages. Germline V gene sequence: CDR1 SGHRS, CDR2 YFSETQ. CDR3 size: 15 residues. It was with a sample-barcoded 5' primer and a J-beta primer mix that a second PCR of roughly 7 to 12 cycles was run. TCRdb independently ran MiXCR on the 5' RACE reads; one entry per CDR3 protein. Here the sample spans around 1,900,000 distinct CDR3 sequences, around 42% being singletons. Findings and caveats of the study: Across the age range, TCR beta diversity per million T cells fell in a roughly linear way. What prevented conclusive comparison of naive and antigen-experienced cells was that PBMCs were unsorted.

Isolated per sample were at least 7 million PBMCs. The origin of this receptor is a human donor in good health. Sequences were obtained from blood. This chain uses TRBV5-1 with TRBJ2-4; TRBD1 matches at 10 bases. The J call is uncertain, as TRBJ2-7 better fits the DNA end. CDR3 sequence reads: CASSTTGQGLYEQYF. The CDR3 nucleotides are TGCGCCAGCAGCACGACGGGACAGGGGCTCTACGAGCAGTACTTC.